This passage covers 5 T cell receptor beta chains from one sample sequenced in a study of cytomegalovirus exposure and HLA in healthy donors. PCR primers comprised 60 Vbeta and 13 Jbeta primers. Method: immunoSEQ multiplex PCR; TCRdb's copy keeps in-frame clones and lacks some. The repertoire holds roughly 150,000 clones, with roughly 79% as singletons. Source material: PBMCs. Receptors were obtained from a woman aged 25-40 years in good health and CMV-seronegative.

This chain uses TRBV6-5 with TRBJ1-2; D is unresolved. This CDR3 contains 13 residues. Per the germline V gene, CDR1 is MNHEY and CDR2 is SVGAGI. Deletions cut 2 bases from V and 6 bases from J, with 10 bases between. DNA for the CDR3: TGTGCCAGCAGTTACACCGGTTATGATGGCTACACCTTC. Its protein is CASSYTGYDGYTF.

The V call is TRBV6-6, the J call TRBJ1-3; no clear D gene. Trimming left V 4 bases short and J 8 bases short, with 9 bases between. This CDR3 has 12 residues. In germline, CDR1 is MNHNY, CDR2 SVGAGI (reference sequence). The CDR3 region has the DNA TGTGCCAGCAGTTTTGGGAGGGACACCATATATTTT. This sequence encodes CASSFGRDTIYF.

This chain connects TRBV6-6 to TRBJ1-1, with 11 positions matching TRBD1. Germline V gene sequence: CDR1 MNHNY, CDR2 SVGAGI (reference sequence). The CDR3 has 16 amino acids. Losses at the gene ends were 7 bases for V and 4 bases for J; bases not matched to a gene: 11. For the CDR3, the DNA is TGTGCCAGCACAGGGACAGGGGGAAGTATGAGCACTGAAGCTTTCTTT. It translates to CASTGTGGSMSTEAFF.

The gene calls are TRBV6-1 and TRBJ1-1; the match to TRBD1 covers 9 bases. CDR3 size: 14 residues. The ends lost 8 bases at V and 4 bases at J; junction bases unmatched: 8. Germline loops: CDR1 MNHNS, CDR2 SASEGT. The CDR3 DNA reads TGTGCCAGCGACAGGGGGGTTGGTGGCACTGAAGCTTTCTTT. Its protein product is CASDRGVGGTEAFF.

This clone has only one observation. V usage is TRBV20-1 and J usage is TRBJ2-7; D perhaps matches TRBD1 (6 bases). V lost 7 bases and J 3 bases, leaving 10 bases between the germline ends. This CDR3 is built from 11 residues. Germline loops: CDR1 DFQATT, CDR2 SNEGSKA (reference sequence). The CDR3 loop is CSGKQGYEQYF. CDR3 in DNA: TGCAGTGGCAAACAGGGCTACGAGCAGTACTTC.